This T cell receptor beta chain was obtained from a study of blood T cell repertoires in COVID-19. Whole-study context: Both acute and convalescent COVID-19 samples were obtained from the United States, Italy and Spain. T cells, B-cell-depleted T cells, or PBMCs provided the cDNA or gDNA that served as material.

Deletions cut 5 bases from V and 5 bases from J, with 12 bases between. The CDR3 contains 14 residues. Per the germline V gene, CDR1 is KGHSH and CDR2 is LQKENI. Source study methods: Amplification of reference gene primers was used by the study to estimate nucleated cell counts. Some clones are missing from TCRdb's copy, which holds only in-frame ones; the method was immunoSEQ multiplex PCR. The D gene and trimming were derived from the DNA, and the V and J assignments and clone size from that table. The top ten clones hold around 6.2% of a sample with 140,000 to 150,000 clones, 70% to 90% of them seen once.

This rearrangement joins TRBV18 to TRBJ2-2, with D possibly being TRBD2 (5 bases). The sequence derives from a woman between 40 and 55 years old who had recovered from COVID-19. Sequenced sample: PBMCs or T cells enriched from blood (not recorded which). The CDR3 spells CASSEFRGTGELFF. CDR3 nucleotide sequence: TGTGCCAGCTCAGAGTTTCGGGGAACCGGGGAGCTGTTTTTT.